This record looks at one TCR beta chain sequence and its context. This entry belongs to a study of CD8+ T cells in alopecia areata. Sequencing used cDNA as its template, made by extracting RNA and reverse transcribing it. Assay used: immunoSEQ multiplex PCR; TCRdb lists only in-frame clones, some missing. Altogether 160,000 or so clones are present, roughly 66% being singletons, with the ten largest covering approximately 10%. V was clipped by 0 bases and J by 3 bases, with 21 bases between them. Germline V gene data show CDR1 as LNHNV and CDR2 as YYDKDF (reference sequence). This CDR3 has 18 amino acids.

The TCR was taken from a human donor with alopecia areata. The sequenced sample was CD8+ T cells sorted from blood, obtained at week 0. This rearrangement joins TRBV15 to TRBJ2-7; possible D gene TRBD2, 6 bases. The CDR3 loop is CATSRDRVRASDYYEQYF. CDR3 nucleotide sequence: TGTGCCACCAGCAGAGATCGAGTTCGAGCTAGCGATTACTACGAGCAGTACTTC.